The 11 T cell receptor beta chains below come from one sample, sequenced in a study of HIV-infected patients and healthy controls. Alpha and beta constant-region primers primed reverse transcription of around 0.5 ug RNA. Alpha and beta chain libraries were made separately by chain-specific third strand synthesis with multiplexing indices. MiXCR, run by TCRdb on the 5' RACE reads, gives a single entry per CDR3 protein. The table includes roughly 7,400 distinct CDR3 sequences, roughly 6.3% detected once. Antiretroviral therapy had run roughly three months, about 14 weeks, before follow-up blood collection. No cell fractionation was done, so the repertoire covers all unsorted peripheral blood T cells. Sequences were derived from blood, sampled during antiretroviral therapy. The receptors were gathered from an adult with HIV infection.

At least ten counts were recorded for this clonotype. The size of this beta chain means little, since it is a stray read in a library made for alpha chains. The genes are TRBV6-1 and TRBJ2-3; D not certain. The CDR3 runs 14 residues. The germline V gene has CDR1 MNHNS and CDR2 SASEGT. V was trimmed by 0 bases and J by 3 bases, leaving 7 bases between them. The CDR3 sequence is CASSEARLTDTQYF. CDR3 DNA sequence: TGTGCCAGCAGTGAAGCTAGGCTTACAGATACGCAGTATTTT.

This clonotype was picked up a small number of times. This beta chain is a stray sequence in a library constructed for alpha chains; its clone size is not meaningful. The chain links TRBV3-1 to TRBJ2-1; 8 nucleotides match TRBD2. This CDR3 contains 15 residues. Trimming took 1 base from V and 7 from J; bases not matched to a gene: 6. Germline V gene lookup returns CDR1 LGHDT and CDR2 YNNKEL (reference sequence). CDR3 loop: CASSQVETSANEQFF. The CDR3 DNA follows: TGTGCCAGCAGCCAAGTCGAGACTAGCGCAAATGAGCAGTTCTTC.

This clonotype turned up a few times. A library made for alpha chains picked up this beta chain off target, so its size means little. V usage is TRBV28 and J usage is TRBJ2-3; the D is unclear. Trimming left V 6 bases short and J 4 bases short, with 14 bases between. This CDR3 has 14 residues. Germline V lookup: CDR1 MDHEN, CDR2 SYDVKM. The CDR3 region has the DNA TGTGCCAGCAGCCAAAATCTGTCCCCAGATACGCAGTATTTT. Amino acid sequence: CASSQNLSPDTQYF. Drawing the rest from reference TRBV28 and TRBJ2-3, the complete variable domain is DVKVTQSSRYLVKRTGEKVFLECVQDMDHENMFWYRQDPGLGLRLIYFSYDVKMKEKGDIPEGYSVSREKKERFSLILESASTNQTSMYLCASSQNLSPDTQYFGPGTRLTVL.

By share, this clonotype counts as medium-sized. The library was designed around alpha chains, so this beta chain is a stray read whose abundance carries little weight. The gene calls are TRBV25-1 and TRBJ2-5; no clear D gene. Per germline, CDR1 MGHDK and CDR2 SYGVNS. The germline V and J ends were trimmed by 3 bases and 4 bases, with 9 bases remaining between them. This CDR3 is built from 13 residues. In DNA form, the CDR3 reads TGTGCCAGCAGTGACGGACGAGTAGAGACCCAGTACTTC. The encoded protein is CASSDGRVETQYF.

This clonotype appeared many times. This beta chain is a stray sequence in a library constructed for alpha chains; its clone size is not meaningful. V is TRBV7-8 and J is TRBJ2-7, with TRBD1 as a possible D gene (7 bases). The V gene's germline CDR1 is SGHVS and CDR2 FQNEAQ. CDR3 length equals 15 residues. V was clipped by 2 bases and J by 6 bases, with 17 bases between them. As DNA, the CDR3 is TGTGCCAGCAGCTTATCGGGGCAGGGGGGTCGCGAGCAGTACTTC. Translating gives CASSLSGQGGREQYF. Using reference TRBV7-8 and TRBJ2-7 for the parts outside the CDR3, the full variable domain is GAGVSQSPRYKVAKRGQDVALRCDPISGHVSLFWYQQALGQGPEFLTYFQNEAQLDKSGLPSDRFFAERPEGSVSTLKIQRTQQEDSAVYLCASSLSGQGGREQYFGPGTRLTVT.

This clonotype was counted at least ten times. This beta chain lies outside the target of a library built for alpha chains; its clone size means little. The chain uses TRBV24-1 and TRBJ2-7; a weak D match, TRBD2 (5 bases). The CDR3 is 13 residues long. Germline CDR1 KGHDR, CDR2 SFDVKD. The V end was cut by 4 bases, the J end by 6 bases, with 12 bases between. CDR3 region: CATSEEGWGEQYF. In nucleotides, the CDR3 is TGTGCCACCAGTGAAGAGGGATGGGGCGAGCAGTACTTC.

Sample share makes this clonotype medium-sized. This beta chain represents an off-target read in a library built for alpha chains; its size is of limited meaning. The J gene is TRBJ2-7, the V gene TRBV28, with D unresolved. The V end lost 1 base, the J end lost 2 bases, and 3 bases lay between the germline ends. The germline gives CDR1 MDHEN, CDR2 SYDVKM. The CDR3 is 12 amino acids. The CDR3 nucleotides read TGTGCCAGCAGTTTATCGACCTACGAGCAGTACTTC. Its protein is CASSLSTYEQYF. The full variable domain, with the rest looked up from reference TRBV28 and TRBJ2-7, is DVKVTQSSRYLVKRTGEKVFLECVQDMDHENMFWYRQDPGLGLRLIYFSYDVKMKEKGDIPEGYSVSREKKERFSLILESASTNQTSMYLCASSLSTYEQYFGPGTRLTVT.

This clonotype was found many times. The library was prepared for alpha chains; this beta chain is a stray read, so its frequency means little. This chain joins TRBV7-3 and TRBJ2-1, with 12 bases matching TRBD2. Germline CDR1 reads SGHTA; CDR2 reads FQGTGA. The CDR3 covers 19 residues. Trimming removed 5 bases from V and 8 bases from J; junction bases left unmatched: 19. CDR3 in amino acids: CASSLSLGLAGHPYDEQFF. The CDR3 bases are TGTGCCAGCAGCCTATCACTTGGACTAGCGGGACACCCGTACGATGAGCAGTTCTTC.

This clonotype was observed many times. A library prepared for alpha chains yielded this beta chain as an off-target read; its size is of little meaning. This rearrangement joins TRBV6-6 to TRBJ2-7; 9 bases are shared with TRBD1. This CDR3 comprises 13 residues. The J segment lost 7 bases and the V segment lost 5 bases, leaving 6 bases of the junction unmatched. Germline CDR1 reads MNHNY; CDR2 reads SVGAGI (reference sequence). This CDR3 is CASSLTGGREQYF. CDR3 DNA: TGTGCCAGCAGTCTGACAGGGGGGCGAGAGCAGTACTTC.

Comments on this clonotype: This sequence may be a read error, since a much larger clone differs from it by one base. Little can be read into the size of this beta chain, an off-target read in a library designed for alpha chains. The chain employs TRBV18 and TRBJ1-1; possible D gene TRBD1, 5 bases. The CDR3 is 12 amino acids. Germline V gene sequence: CDR1 KGHSH, CDR2 LQKENI. The CDR3: CASSPQDNESFF. The CDR3 nucleotides read TGTGCCAGCTCACCACAGGACAATGAATCTTTCTTT. The full variable domain, its missing parts supplied by reference TRBV18 and TRBJ1-1, is NAGVMQNPRHLVRRRGQEARLRCSPMKGHSHVYWYRQLPEEGLKFMVYLQKENIIDESGMPKERFSAEFPKEGPSILRIQQVVRGDSAAYFCASSPQDNESFFGQGTRLTVV.

By share, this clonotype counts as medium-sized. With the library built for alpha chains, this beta chain is off target and its frequency is not meaningful. The chain couples TRBV19 to TRBJ1-1; possibly TRBD1 for D (6 bases). V lost 3 bases, J lost 4 bases, and 12 bases lay in between. There are 14 residues in the CDR3. Germline V gene sequence: CDR1 LNHDA, CDR2 SQIVND (reference sequence). Here the CDR3 reads CASSIPGDRTEAFF. CDR3 nucleotide sequence: TGTGCCAGTAGTATCCCAGGGGACCGCACTGAAGCTTTCTTT.